This T cell receptor (beta chain) was captured by sequencing in a study of cytomegalovirus exposure and HLA in healthy donors. Overall study results and limits: Exclusion as indistinguishable affected some V segments, including TRBV6-2 and TRBV6-3. Most sequenced TCRs were rare (though some public TCRs occurred in many donors).

This clone was counted between two and nine times. No antigen is known for it. PCR amplification relied on 60 Vbeta primers (plus 13 Jbeta primers). TCRdb's table, derived via immunoSEQ multiplex PCR, lists solely in-frame clones and lacks some. This sample yields more than 95,000 clones, of which about 12% are seen a single time; roughly 15% belongs to the top ten. The germline V gene encodes CDR1 SGHVS and CDR2 FNYEAQ. Losses at the gene ends were 4 bases for V and 6 bases for J; bases not matched to a gene: 9. The CDR3 runs to 15 residues. This sequence originates from a man aged 35 to 55 in good health and CMV-seropositive. The sequenced sample was PBMCs. The chain combines TRBV7-6 with TRBJ2-7; TRBD2 matches 10 bases. Here the CDR3 reads CASSSLSGRATEQYF. Here the CDR3 DNA reads TGTGCCAGCAGCTCACTAAGCGGGAGGGCAACCGAGCAGTACTTC.